Listed below are T cell receptor beta chains from one sample, sequenced in a study of blood T cell repertoires in COVID-19. Assay: immunoSEQ multiplex PCR; the TCRdb copy retains only in-frame clones and omits some. The profile shows 140,000 or so clones, 80% to 90% of them singletons. The sequenced material came from PBMCs or T cells enriched from blood (not recorded which). These receptors were taken from a man between 60 and 70 years old who had recovered from COVID-19. CDR3s include the opening cysteine and the closing phenylalanine or tryptophan. The order of the fields is CDR3 DNA, CDR3 protein, clone size, D gene, V gene, J gene. A D gene is named only where the DNA matches it firmly. Size tells how often a clone was seen (once, few, many) or the class of an expanded clone, and some rows leave it out.

CDR3 DNA: TGTGCCAGCAGGGAGGGGGCGAGAGACGGCTACACCTTC
CDR3 protein: CASREGARDGYTF
clone size: NA
D gene: TRBD1
V gene: TRBV6-5
J gene: TRBJ1-2

CDR3 DNA: TGTGCCAGCACCGGGGGGGGCGAGCAGTACTTC
CDR3 protein: CASTGGGEQYF
clone size: NA
D gene: TRBD2
V gene: TRBV12-3/TRBV12-4
J gene: TRBJ2-7

CDR3 DNA: TGCGCCAGCAGCTTGGATGCAGGGCATCAGCCCCAGCATTTT
CDR3 protein: CASSLDAGHQPQHF
clone size: NA
D gene: NA
V gene: TRBV5-1
J gene: TRBJ1-5

CDR3 DNA: TGTGCCAGCAGCGTAGCGCCGGAGGTCTACAATGAGCAGTTCTTC
CDR3 protein: CASSVAPEVYNEQFF
clone size: once
D gene: NA
V gene: TRBV9
J gene: TRBJ2-1

CDR3 DNA: TGTGCCAGCAGCTCGGACAGGGAGGTAAACACTGAAGCTTTCTTT
CDR3 protein: CASSSDREVNTEAFF
clone size: NA
D gene: TRBD1
V gene: TRBV7-9
J gene: TRBJ1-1

CDR3 DNA: TGTGCCAGCCGGGACAGGGTCTACGAGCAGTACTTC
CDR3 protein: CASRDRVYEQYF
clone size: NA
D gene: TRBD1
V gene: TRBV2
J gene: TRBJ2-7

CDR3 DNA: TGTGCCAGCAGCTTAGGGACAGGGTTTTCCTACGAGCAGTACTTC
CDR3 protein: CASSLGTGFSYEQYF
clone size: NA
D gene: TRBD1
V gene: TRBV11-3
J gene: TRBJ2-7

CDR3 DNA: TGTGCCAGCAGCTTAGGTCCGGGCAATGAGCAGTTCTTC
CDR3 protein: CASSLGPGNEQFF
clone size: NA
D gene: NA
V gene: TRBV11-1
J gene: TRBJ2-1

CDR3 DNA: TGTGCCAGCAGCGTAGGAAGCGGGAGTGTTACAGATACGCAGTATTTT
CDR3 protein: CASSVGSGSVTDTQYF
clone size: NA
D gene: TRBD2
V gene: TRBV9
J gene: TRBJ2-3

CDR3 DNA: TGTGCCAGCAGACACGGGGGGCCCTCAGAGACCCAGTACTTC
CDR3 protein: CASRHGGPSETQYF
clone size: NA
D gene: NA
V gene: TRBV6-5
J gene: TRBJ2-5

CDR3 DNA: TGTGCCTCTACCCAGACAGGGTTCGGCACTGAAGCTTTCTTT
CDR3 protein: CASTQTGFGTEAFF
clone size: NA
D gene: TRBD1
V gene: TRBV30
J gene: TRBJ1-1

CDR3 DNA: TGTGCCAGTAGGGACAGGCTGAATGGCTACACCTTC
CDR3 protein: CASRDRLNGYTF
clone size: NA
D gene: TRBD1
V gene: TRBV19
J gene: TRBJ1-2

CDR3 DNA: TGTGCCAGCAGCTTGTACAGGGTTAGCAATCAGCCCCAGCATTTT
CDR3 protein: CASSLYRVSNQPQHF
clone size: NA
D gene: NA
V gene: TRBV5-5
J gene: TRBJ1-5

CDR3 DNA: TGCGCCAGCAGCCTAGAAAAGACAGGGTTCGACGAGCAGTACTTC
CDR3 protein: CASSLEKTGFDEQYF
clone size: NA
D gene: TRBD1
V gene: TRBV5-1
J gene: TRBJ2-7

CDR3 DNA: TGTGCCAGTAGTATCGACAGCTACGAGCAGTACTTC
CDR3 protein: CASSIDSYEQYF
clone size: NA
D gene: NA
V gene: TRBV19
J gene: TRBJ2-7